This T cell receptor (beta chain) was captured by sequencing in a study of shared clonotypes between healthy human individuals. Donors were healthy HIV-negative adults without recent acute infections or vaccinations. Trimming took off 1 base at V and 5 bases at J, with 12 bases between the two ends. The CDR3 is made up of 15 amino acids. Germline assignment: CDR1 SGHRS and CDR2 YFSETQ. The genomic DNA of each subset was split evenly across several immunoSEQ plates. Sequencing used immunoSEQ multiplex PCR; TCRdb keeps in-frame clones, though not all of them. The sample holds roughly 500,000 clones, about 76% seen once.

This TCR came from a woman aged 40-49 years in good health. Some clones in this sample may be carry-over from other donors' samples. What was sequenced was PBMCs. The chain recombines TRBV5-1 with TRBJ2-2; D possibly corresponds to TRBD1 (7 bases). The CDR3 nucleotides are TGCGCCAGCAGCTTGAGGCAGGGGGGAACCGGGGAGCTGTTTTTT. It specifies CASSLRQGGTGELFF.